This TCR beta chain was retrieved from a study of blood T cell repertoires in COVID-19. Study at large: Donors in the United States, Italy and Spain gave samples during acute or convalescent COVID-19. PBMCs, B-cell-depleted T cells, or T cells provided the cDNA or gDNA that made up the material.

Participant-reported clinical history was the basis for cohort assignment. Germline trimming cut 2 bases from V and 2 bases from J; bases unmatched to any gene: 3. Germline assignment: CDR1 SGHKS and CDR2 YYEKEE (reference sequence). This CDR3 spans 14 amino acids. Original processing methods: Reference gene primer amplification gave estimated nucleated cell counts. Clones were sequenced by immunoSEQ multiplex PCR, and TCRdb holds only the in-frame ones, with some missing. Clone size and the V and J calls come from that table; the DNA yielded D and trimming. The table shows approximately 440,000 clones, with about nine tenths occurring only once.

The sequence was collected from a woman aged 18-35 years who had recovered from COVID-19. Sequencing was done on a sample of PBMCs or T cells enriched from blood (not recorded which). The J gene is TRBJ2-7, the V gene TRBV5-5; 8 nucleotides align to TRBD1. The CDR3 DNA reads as TGTGCCAGCAGCTTAGGGACAGGAGCCTACGAGCAGTACTTC. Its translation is CASSLGTGAYEQYF.